What follows are 27 T cell receptor beta chains derived from one specimen sequenced in a study of T-cell reconstitution after alpha-beta-depleted transplantation in children. For TCRbeta, the library was prepared with unique molecular identifiers. TCRdb reprocessed the PCR reads via MiXCR and lists one record per CDR3 protein. The repertoire has fewer than 120,000 distinct CDR3 sequences, approximately 10% of them found once; the top ten carry around 8.2%. The source was PBMCs from the stem cell graft donor, collected from the stem cell graft. The receptors were gathered from a human donor who donated a stem cell graft to a child with acute lymphoblastic leukemia.

This clonotype was observed at least ten times. The CDR3 is CASSFQGSGGEKLFF. The CDR3 DNA reads as TGTGCCAGCAGTTTCCAGGGGTCAGGAGGTGAAAAACTGTTTTTT. V usage is TRBV12-3 or TRBV12-4 and J usage is TRBJ1-4; maybe TRBD1 (6 bases). This CDR3 has 15 amino acids. V was pared by 3 bases and J by 7 bases, with 15 bases between.

This clonotype was found many times. The chain links TRBV12-3 or TRBV12-4 to TRBJ2-6; D not resolved. Trimming removed 7 bases from V and 0 bases from J, with 10 bases in between. The CDR3 runs 15 residues. CDR3 sequence: CASTPAGSGANVLTF. CDR3 in DNA: TGTGCCAGCACTCCGGCAGGCTCTGGGGCCAACGTCCTGACTTTC.

In its sample, this clonotype was seen many times. This chain connects TRBV7-2 to TRBJ1-2; D gene uncertain. Trimming pared 5 bases from V and 4 bases from J, leaving 20 bases between. The CDR3 has 16 amino acids. Per germline, CDR1 SGHTA and CDR2 FQGNSA. CDR3 in DNA: TGTGCCAGCAGCCCACCCGGTCCTCCCTTTCCCTATGGCTACACCTTC. It encodes CASSPPGPPFPYGYTF.

At least ten counts were recorded for this clonotype. V usage is TRBV12-3 or TRBV12-4 and J usage is TRBJ2-7, with D possibly being TRBD2 (5 bases). The V end was cut by 3 bases, the J end by 0 bases, with 12 bases between. This CDR3 comprises 15 residues. The CDR3, as DNA: TGTGCCAGCAGTTTTGGAGGCAGCGCCTCCTACGAGCAGTACTTC. Translation: CASSFGGSASYEQYF.

This clonotype was counted many times. The chain uses TRBV30 and TRBJ2-2; 7 bases are shared with TRBD1. V lost 3 bases to trimming and J lost 0 bases; unmatched junction nucleotides: 10. The CDR3 totals 17 residues. Per the germline V gene, CDR1 is GTSNPN and CDR2 is SVGIG (reference sequence). The CDR3 here is CAWRSGGIFANTGELFF. The DNA for the CDR3 is TGTGCCTGGAGGTCAGGGGGTATTTTCGCGAACACCGGGGAGCTGTTTTTT.

This clonotype was seen ten or more times. DNA for the CDR3: TGCAGCGCTTCCGGGACAGCGAATGAAAAACTGTTTTTT. It translates to CSASGTANEKLFF. The chain combines TRBV29-1 with TRBJ1-4; 7 bases align to TRBD1. The CDR3 loop spans 13 amino acids. Trimming at V came to 7 bases and at J to 5 bases, leaving 7 bases not matched to a gene. From germline, CDR1 is SQVTM and CDR2 ANQGSEA.

In this sample, this clonotype turned up many times. This chain joins TRBV2 and TRBJ2-7; 9 nucleotides agree with TRBD2. Germline loops: CDR1 SNHLY, CDR2 FYNNEI. The V segment lost 6 bases and the J segment 2 bases; nucleotides outside the gene matches: 5. This CDR3 is 14 amino acids long. CDR3 DNA sequence: TGTGCCAGCAGGGTGACTAGCGGAACCTACGAGCAGTACTTC. Translating gives CASRVTSGTYEQYF.

This clonotype was observed at least ten times. This chain uses TRBV20-1 with TRBJ2-3, with D possibly matching TRBD2 (6 bases). Germline lookup yields CDR1 DFQATT and CDR2 SNEGSKA (reference sequence). CDR3 length: 13 amino acids. Trimming cost V 6 bases and J 1 base, with 11 bases left between them. The CDR3, as DNA: TGCAGTGCCGCCCCGGGGGGCACAGATACGCAGTATTTT. Its translation: CSAAPGGTDTQYF.

This clonotype appeared many times. J is TRBJ1-2 and V is TRBV6-1; D remains ambiguous. Germline V gives CDR1 MNHNS, CDR2 SASEGT. The germline V and J ends were trimmed by 3 bases and 8 bases, with 13 bases remaining between them. The CDR3 totals 13 residues. The CDR3 reads CASSDSPWCGYTF. The CDR3 DNA follows: TGTGCCAGCAGTGATTCGCCCTGGTGCGGCTACACCTTC.

Many counts were recorded for this clonotype. The genes are TRBV7-2 and TRBJ2-7; 7 nucleotides match TRBD2. V lost 5 bases, J lost 3 bases, and 4 bases stayed unmatched. The CDR3 is 13 amino acids. Germline CDR1 and CDR2: SGHTA and FQGNSA. The CDR3 spells CASSRQRDYEQYF. CDR3 bases: TGTGCCAGCAGCCGGCAGCGGGACTACGAGCAGTACTTC.

A note on this clonotype: This may stem from a read error, because a much larger clone lies one nucleotide away. This sequence joins TRBV3-1 and TRBJ2-4; a possible D gene is TRBD1 (5 bases). The CDR3 length is 12 residues. Per the germline V gene, CDR1 is LGHDT and CDR2 is YNNKEL (reference sequence). The CDR3 loop reads CASSPQGRIRYF. CDR3 DNA: TGTGCCAGCAGCCCTCAGGGTCGCATTCGGTACTTC.

The chain is built from TRBV19 and TRBJ2-1; weak D call: TRBD2 (7 bases). CDR3 length: 19 amino acids. The V end was cut by 6 bases, the J end by 1 base, with 25 bases between. Germline CDR1 LNHDA, CDR2 SQIVND (reference sequence). For the CDR3, the DNA is TGTGCCAGTAGCAATCCCGGGAGACGGGGAGGGGGATCCTACAATGAGCAGTTCTTC. It specifies CASSNPGRRGGGSYNEQFF.

This clonotype has at least ten counts. This chain links TRBV7-2 with TRBJ1-2; D is undetermined. Germline CDR1 and CDR2: SGHTA and FQGNSA. The ends were cut back, 5 bases at V and 4 bases at J, with 8 bases in the middle. CDR3 length: 12 amino acids. CDR3 sequence (DNA): TGTGCCAGCAGCCCCACCATCTATGGCTACACCTTC. This sequence encodes CASSPTIYGYTF. Based on the CDR3 plus reference TRBV7-2 and TRBJ1-2, the full variable domain is GAGVSQSPSNKVTEKGKDVELRCDPISGHTALYWYRQSLGQGLEFLIYFQGNSAPDKSGLPSDRFSAERTGGSVSTLTIQRTQQEDSAVYLCASSPTIYGYTFGSGTRLTVV.

This clonotype was observed many times. This rearrangement joins TRBV7-2 to TRBJ2-5; possibly TRBD1 for D (6 bases). The CDR3 covers 12 residues. The germline CDR1 and CDR2 sequences are SGHTA and FQGNSA. The V and J ends lost 11 bases and 1 base respectively, with 11 bases between them. CDR3 sequence (DNA): TGTGCCTGCGACAGGCCCCAAGAGACCCAGTACTTC. This codes for CACDRPQETQYF. Combining the CDR3 with reference TRBV7-2 and TRBJ2-5 gives the whole variable domain GAGVSQSPSNKVTEKGKDVELRCDPISGHTALYWYRQSLGQGLEFLIYFQGNSAPDKSGLPSDRFSAERTGGSVSTLTIQRTQQEDSAVYLCACDRPQETQYFGPGTRLLVL.

This clonotype was seen ten or more times. V and J are TRBV27 and TRBJ2-6; D gene unclear. The CDR3 consists of 15 residues. V lost 5 bases, J lost 0 bases, and 8 bases lay in between. Germline CDR1 MNHEY, CDR2 SMNVEV (reference sequence). The CDR3 DNA reads TGTGCCAGCAGTGGGAAGGTCTCTGGGGCCAACGTCCTGACTTTC. As protein: CASSGKVSGANVLTF.

This clonotype was counted many times. V and J are TRBV5-1 and TRBJ2-7, with D uncertain. Trimming left V 0 bases short and J 5 bases short, with 6 bases between. The CDR3 is 12 amino acids. In germline, CDR1 is SGHRS, CDR2 YFSETQ. CDR3 nucleotides: TGCGCCAGCAGCTTGGGACTTAACGAGCAGTACTTC. Amino acids: CASSLGLNEQYF.

The chain carries TRBV12-3 or TRBV12-4 and TRBJ2-5; TRBD2 matches at 10 bases. V lost 3 bases and J lost 4; bases outside the gene matches: 8. This CDR3 spans 16 amino acids. The CDR3 DNA sequence: TGTGCCAGCAGTTTGGGGACTAGCGTGGGGAGAGAGACCCAGTACTTC. Amino acid sequence: CASSLGTSVGRETQYF.

In its sample, this clonotype was seen many times. The V and J genes are TRBV20-1 and TRBJ1-1, with a tentative D call TRBD1 (5 bases). Germline CDR1 and CDR2: DFQATT and SNEGSKA (reference sequence). V was shortened by 6 bases and J by 5 bases, with 22 bases between the two germline ends. The CDR3 length is 15 residues. CDR3 coding DNA: TGCAGTGCGAGGAGGGTGGCAAGGGGTCGGACTGAAGCTTTCTTT. This gives the protein CSARRVARGRTEAFF.

This clonotype was seen at least ten times. V usage is TRBV19 and J usage is TRBJ2-7, with TRBD2 as a possible D gene (6 bases). CDR1 and CDR2 (germline): LNHDA, SQIVND (reference sequence). This CDR3 has 12 residues. Trimming pared 4 bases from V and 3 bases from J, leaving 7 bases between. CDR3 DNA sequence: TGTGCCAGTAGTAGCGGGATCTACGAGCAGTACTTC. This translates into CASSSGIYEQYF.

This clonotype was detected many times. The chain uses TRBV20-1 and TRBJ1-5; a possible D gene is TRBD1 (5 bases). This CDR3 comprises 18 residues. The V gene lost 1 base and the J gene lost 0 bases, with 19 bases spanning the gap. From germline, CDR1 is DFQATT and CDR2 SNEGSKA (reference sequence). The CDR3 is CSARGGRDGAHSNQPQHF. CDR3 bases: TGCAGTGCTAGAGGGGGTAGGGACGGGGCACATAGCAATCAGCCCCAGCATTTT.

In this sample, this clonotype turned up many times. J is TRBJ2-2 and V is TRBV5-1; no definite D call. The germline V gene has CDR1 SGHRS and CDR2 YFSETQ. The CDR3 is 13 amino acids. Trimming took off 0 bases at V and 4 bases at J, with 4 bases between the two ends. DNA for the CDR3: TGCGCCAGCAGCTTGGATGGCACCGGGGAGCTGTTTTTT. It encodes CASSLDGTGELFF.

This clonotype was picked up many times. The gene calls are TRBV12-3 or TRBV12-4 and TRBJ1-6; D is uncertain. This CDR3 region has 15 residues. V shed 7 bases and J shed 9 bases, with 19 bases lying between them. The CDR3 sequence is CASKVARAGSSPLHF. CDR3 bases: TGTGCCAGCAAGGTAGCTCGCGCGGGAAGTTCACCCCTCCACTTT.

Remarks on this clonotype: A read error may account for a junction end that differs from germline. The chain combines TRBV5-1 with TRBJ2-7, with 7 bases lining up with TRBD1. This CDR3 has 15 residues. Germline lookup yields CDR1 SGHRS and CDR2 YFSETQ. CDR3 sequence reads: CASSLTTGQTYEQHF. CDR3 coding DNA: TGCGCCAGCAGCTTGACGACGGGACAGACCTACGAGCAGCACTTC.

In its sample, this clonotype was seen many times. V is TRBV28 and J is TRBJ1-2, with TRBD1 matching over 7 bases. Germline V gives CDR1 MDHEN, CDR2 SYDVKM. V dropped 2 bases and J dropped 1; count of bases not matched to a gene: 4. The CDR3 loop spans 15 amino acids. CDR3 nucleotide sequence: TGTGCCAGCAGTTTAGGGGACAGCCTTAACTATGGCTACACCTTC. Its translation: CASSLGDSLNYGYTF.

This clonotype was seen many times. The chain employs TRBV6-2 or TRBV6-3 and TRBJ2-2; TRBD2 aligns across 13 bases. The CDR3 totals 16 residues. The V and J ends lost 2 bases and 5 bases, in that order; junction bases with no gene match: 2. Germline V gene data show CDR1 as MNHEY and CDR2 as SVGEGT. CDR3 DNA sequence: TGTGCCAGCAGTTACCCGGGACTAGCGGGGACCGGGGAGCTGTTTTTT. Encoded protein: CASSYPGLAGTGELFF.

This clonotype was seen ten or more times. The V and J genes are TRBV19 and TRBJ2-1, with 8 bases matching TRBD1. The CDR3 is 16 residues long. Trimming cost V 1 base and J 5 bases; bases outside gene matches: 7. Germline V gene data show CDR1 as LNHDA and CDR2 as SQIVND (reference sequence). CDR3 loop: CASSIVRQGANNEQFF. The CDR3 DNA reads TGTGCCAGTAGTATAGTAAGGCAGGGGGCAAACAATGAGCAGTTCTTC.

This clonotype has at least ten counts. The chain has TRBV6-5 and TRBJ2-3; possibly TRBD2 for D (5 bases). The ends were cut back, 6 bases at V and 3 bases at J, with 10 bases in the middle. The CDR3 extends over 13 amino acids. CDR1 and CDR2 from the germline V gene are MNHEY and SVGAGI. CDR3 residues: CASRTTQTDTQYF. DNA of the CDR3: TGTGCCAGCAGGACTACGCAGACAGATACGCAGTATTTT.